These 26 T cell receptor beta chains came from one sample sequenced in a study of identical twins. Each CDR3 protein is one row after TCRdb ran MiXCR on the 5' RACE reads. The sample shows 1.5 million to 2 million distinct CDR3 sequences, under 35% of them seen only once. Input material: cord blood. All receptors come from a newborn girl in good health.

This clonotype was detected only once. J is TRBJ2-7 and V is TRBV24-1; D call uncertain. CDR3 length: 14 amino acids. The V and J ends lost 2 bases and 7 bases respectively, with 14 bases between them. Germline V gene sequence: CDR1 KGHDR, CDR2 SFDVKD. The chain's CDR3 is CATSDSGRADEQYF. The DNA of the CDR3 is TGTGCCACCAGTGATTCCGGCCGGGCGGATGAGCAGTACTTC.

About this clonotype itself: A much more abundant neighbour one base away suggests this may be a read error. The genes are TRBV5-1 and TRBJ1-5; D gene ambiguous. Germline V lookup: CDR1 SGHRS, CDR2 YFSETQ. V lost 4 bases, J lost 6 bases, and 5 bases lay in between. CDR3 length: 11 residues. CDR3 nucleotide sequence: TGCGCCAGCAGCCCGGTTCAGCCCCAGCATTTT. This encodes CASSPVQPQHF.

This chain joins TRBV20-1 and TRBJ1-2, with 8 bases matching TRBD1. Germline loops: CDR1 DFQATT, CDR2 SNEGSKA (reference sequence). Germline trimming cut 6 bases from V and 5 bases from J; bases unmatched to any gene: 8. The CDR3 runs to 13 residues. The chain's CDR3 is CSAPGQGIYGYTF. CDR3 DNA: TGCAGTGCCCCTGGACAGGGTATATATGGCTACACCTTC.

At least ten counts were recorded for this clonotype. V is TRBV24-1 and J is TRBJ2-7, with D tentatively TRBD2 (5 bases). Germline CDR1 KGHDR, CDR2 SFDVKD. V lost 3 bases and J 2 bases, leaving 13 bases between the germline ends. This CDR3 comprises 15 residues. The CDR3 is CATSDPPLVPYEQYF. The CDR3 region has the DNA TGTGCCACCAGTGATCCGCCACTAGTGCCCTACGAGCAGTACTTC.

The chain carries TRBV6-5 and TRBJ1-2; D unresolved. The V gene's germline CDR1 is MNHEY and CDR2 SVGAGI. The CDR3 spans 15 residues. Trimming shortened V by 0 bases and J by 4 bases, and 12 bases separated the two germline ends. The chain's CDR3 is CASSYSRGVSYGYTF. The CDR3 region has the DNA TGTGCCAGCAGTTACTCACGGGGTGTGAGCTATGGCTACACCTTC.

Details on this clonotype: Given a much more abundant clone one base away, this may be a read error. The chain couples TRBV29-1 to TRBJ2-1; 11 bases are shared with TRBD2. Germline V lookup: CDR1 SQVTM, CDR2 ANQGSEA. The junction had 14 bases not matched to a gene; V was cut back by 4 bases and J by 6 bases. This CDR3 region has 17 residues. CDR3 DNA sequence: TGCAGCGTTGTCCCCCTTACTAGCGGGAGTACCCCCAATGAGCAGTTCTTC. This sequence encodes CSVVPLTSGSTPNEQFF.

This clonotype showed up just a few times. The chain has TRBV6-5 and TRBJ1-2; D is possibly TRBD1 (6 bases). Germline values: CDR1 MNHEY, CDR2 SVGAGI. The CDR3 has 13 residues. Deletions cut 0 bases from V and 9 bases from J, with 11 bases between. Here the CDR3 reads CASSYSGRGRYTF. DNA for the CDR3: TGTGCCAGCAGTTACTCGGGCAGGGGCCGCTACACCTTC.

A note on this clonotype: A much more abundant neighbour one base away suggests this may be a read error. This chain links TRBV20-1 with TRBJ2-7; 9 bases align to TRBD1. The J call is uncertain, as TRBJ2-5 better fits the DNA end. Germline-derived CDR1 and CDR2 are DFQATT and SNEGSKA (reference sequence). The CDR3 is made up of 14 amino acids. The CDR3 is CSAFRQGGRETQYF. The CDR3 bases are TGCAGTGCTTTTCGACAGGGGGGGAGAGAGACCCAGTACTTC.

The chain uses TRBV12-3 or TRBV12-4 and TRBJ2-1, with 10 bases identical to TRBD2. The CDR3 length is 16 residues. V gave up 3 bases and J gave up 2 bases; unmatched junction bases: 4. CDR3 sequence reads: CASSLPTSGPYNEQFF. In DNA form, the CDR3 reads TGTGCCAGCAGTTTGCCGACTAGCGGGCCCTACAATGAGCAGTTCTTC.

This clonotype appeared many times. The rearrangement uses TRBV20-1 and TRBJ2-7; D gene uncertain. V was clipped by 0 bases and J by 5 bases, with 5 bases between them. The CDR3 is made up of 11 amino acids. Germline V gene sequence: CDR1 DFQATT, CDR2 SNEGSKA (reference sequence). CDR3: CSARDRNEQYF. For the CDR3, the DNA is TGCAGTGCTAGAGATAGGAACGAGCAGTACTTC.

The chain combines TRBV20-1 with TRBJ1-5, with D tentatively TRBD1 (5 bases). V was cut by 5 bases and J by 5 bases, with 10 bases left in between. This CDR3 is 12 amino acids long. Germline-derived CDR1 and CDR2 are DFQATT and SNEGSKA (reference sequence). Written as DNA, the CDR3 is TGCAGTGCTCCCAGGGCCGATCAGCCCCAGCATTTT. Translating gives CSAPRADQPQHF.

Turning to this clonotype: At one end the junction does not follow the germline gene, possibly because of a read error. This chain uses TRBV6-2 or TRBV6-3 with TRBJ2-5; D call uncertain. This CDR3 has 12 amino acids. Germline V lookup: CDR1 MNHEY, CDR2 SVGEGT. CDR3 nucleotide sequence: TGTGCCAGCAGCCCCCGCCAAGAGGCCCAGTACTTC. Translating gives CASSPRQEAQYF.

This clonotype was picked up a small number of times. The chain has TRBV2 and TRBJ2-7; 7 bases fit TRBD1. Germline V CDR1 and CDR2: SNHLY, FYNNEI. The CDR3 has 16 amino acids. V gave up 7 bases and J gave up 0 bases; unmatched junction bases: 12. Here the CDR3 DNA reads TGTGCCAGCATGGCTAGGGGACAGTTTCTCTCCTACGAGCAGTACTTC. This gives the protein CASMARGQFLSYEQYF.

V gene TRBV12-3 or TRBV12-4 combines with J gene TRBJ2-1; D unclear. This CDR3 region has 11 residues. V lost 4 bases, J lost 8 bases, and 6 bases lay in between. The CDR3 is CASSWSDEQFF. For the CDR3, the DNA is TGTGCCAGCAGTTGGAGCGATGAGCAGTTCTTC.

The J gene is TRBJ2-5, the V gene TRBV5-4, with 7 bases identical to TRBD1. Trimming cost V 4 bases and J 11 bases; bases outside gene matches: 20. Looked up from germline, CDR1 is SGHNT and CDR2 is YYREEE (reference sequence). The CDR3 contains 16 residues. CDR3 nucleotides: TGTGCCAGCAGCCGCCCCGGGACAGACGTTTACAATGAGCAGTACTTC. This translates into CASSRPGTDVYNEQYF.

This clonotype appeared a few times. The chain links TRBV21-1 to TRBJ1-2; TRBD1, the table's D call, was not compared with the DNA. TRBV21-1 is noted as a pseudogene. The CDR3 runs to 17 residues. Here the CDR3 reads CASSKNQGQMTNYGYTF. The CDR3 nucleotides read TGTGCCAGCAGCAAGAACCAGGGACAGATGACTAACTATGGCTACACCTTC.

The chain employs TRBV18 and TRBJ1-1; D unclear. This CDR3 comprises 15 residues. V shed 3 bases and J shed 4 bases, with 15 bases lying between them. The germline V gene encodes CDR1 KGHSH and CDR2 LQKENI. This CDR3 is CASSPSRVDVTEAFF. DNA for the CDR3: TGTGCCAGCTCACCCTCAAGGGTGGACGTCACTGAAGCTTTCTTT.

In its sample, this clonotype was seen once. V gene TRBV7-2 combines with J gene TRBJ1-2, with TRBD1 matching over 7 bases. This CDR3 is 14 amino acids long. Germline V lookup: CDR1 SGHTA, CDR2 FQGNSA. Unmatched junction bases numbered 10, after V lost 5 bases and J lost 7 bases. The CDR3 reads CASSRTSGGSGYTF. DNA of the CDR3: TGTGCCAGCAGCAGGACTTCAGGGGGTAGTGGCTACACCTTC.

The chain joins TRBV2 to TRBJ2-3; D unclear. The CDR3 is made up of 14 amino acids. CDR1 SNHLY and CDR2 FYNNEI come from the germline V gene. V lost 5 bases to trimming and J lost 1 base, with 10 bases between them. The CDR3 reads CASSNALGTDTQYF. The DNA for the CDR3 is TGTGCCAGCAGTAACGCACTTGGCACAGATACGCAGTATTTT.

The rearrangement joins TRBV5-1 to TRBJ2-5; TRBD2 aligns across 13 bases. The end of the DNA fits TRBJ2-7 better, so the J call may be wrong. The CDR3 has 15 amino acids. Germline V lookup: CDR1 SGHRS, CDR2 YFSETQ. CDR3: CASSEGLAGIYEQYF. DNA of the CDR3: TGCGCCAGCAGCGAGGGACTAGCGGGAATCTACGAGCAGTACTTC.

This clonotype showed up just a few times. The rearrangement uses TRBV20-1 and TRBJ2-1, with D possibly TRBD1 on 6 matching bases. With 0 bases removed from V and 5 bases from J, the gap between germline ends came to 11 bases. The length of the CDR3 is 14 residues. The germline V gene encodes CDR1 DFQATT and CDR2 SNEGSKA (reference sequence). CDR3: CSARDAGQHNEQFF. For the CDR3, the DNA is TGCAGTGCTAGAGATGCAGGACAGCACAATGAGCAGTTCTTC.

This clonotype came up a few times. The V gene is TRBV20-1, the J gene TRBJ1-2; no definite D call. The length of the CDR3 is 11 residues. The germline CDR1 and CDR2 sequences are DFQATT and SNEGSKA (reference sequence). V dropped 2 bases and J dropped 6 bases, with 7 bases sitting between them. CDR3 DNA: TGCAGTGCTAGACTAGGGAATGGCTACACCTTC. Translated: CSARLGNGYTF.

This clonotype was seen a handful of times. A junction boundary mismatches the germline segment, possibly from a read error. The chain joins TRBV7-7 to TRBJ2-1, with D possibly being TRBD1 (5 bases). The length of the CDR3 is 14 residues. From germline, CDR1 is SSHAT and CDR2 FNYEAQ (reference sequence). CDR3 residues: CASSSGQGPDEQFF. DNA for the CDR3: TGTGCTAGCAGCTCAGGCCAGGGTCCGGATGAGCAGTTCTTC.

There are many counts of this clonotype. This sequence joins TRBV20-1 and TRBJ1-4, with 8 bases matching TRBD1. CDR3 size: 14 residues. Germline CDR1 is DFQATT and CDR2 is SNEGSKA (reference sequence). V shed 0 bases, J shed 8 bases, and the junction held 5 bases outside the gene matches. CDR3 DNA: TGCAGTGCTAGAGATGGGACAGGAGGGGAAAAACTGTTTTTT. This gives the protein CSARDGTGGEKLFF.

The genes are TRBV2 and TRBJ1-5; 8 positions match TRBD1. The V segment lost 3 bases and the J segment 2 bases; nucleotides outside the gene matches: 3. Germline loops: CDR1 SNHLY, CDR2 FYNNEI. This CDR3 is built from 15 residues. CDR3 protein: CASSEETGGNQPQHF. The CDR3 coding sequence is TGTGCCAGCAGTGAGGAGACAGGGGGCAATCAGCCCCAGCATTTT.

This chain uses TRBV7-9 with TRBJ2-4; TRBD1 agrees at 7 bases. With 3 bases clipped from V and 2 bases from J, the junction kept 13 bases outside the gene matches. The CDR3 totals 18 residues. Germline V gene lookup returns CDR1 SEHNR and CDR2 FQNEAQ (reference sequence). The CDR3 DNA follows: TGTGCCAGCAGCTTTGAGACAGGGCACGGGCCTTCCAAAAACATTCAGTACTTC. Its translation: CASSFETGHGPSKNIQYF. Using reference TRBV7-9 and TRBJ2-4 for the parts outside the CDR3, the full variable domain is DTGVSQNPRHKITKRGQNVTFRCDPISEHNRLYWYRQTLGQGPEFLTYFQNEAQLEKSRLLSDRFSAERPKGSFSTLEIQRTEQGDSAMYLCASSFETGHGPSKNIQYFGAGTRLSVL.